The next 18 T cell receptor beta chains were all read from a single sample in a study of breast tumors, draining lymph nodes, adjacent tissues. Breast cancer patients provided tissue from their axillary draining lymph nodes. TCRdb re-called the multiplex PCR reads with MiXCR, one entry per CDR3 protein. The sample consists of around 170,000 distinct CDR3 sequences, approximately 30% of them appearing once. Specimen: axillary lymph node tissue. These receptors came from a female donor with breast cancer. Some clones in this sample may be carry-over from other donors' samples.

This clonotype was seen repeatedly, ten times or more. The chain combines TRBV18 with TRBJ2-7; the D gene is possibly TRBD1 (5 bases). This CDR3 spans 14 amino acids. Germline assignment: CDR1 KGHSH and CDR2 LQKENI. V was shortened by 1 base and J by 2 bases, with 9 bases between the two germline ends. The CDR3 loop reads CASSPHQGTYEQYF. The CDR3 region has the DNA TGTGCCAGCTCACCACATCAGGGTACCTACGAGCAGTACTTC.

The chain uses TRBV30 and TRBJ2-1, with 7 bases matching TRBD2. The CDR3 extends over 15 amino acids. The germline V gene encodes CDR1 GTSNPN and CDR2 SVGIG (reference sequence). V lost 7 bases and J lost 6; bases outside the gene matches: 15. The CDR3 region is CASIRGRAWGNEQFF. The DNA of the CDR3 is TGTGCCTCCATCCGGGGGAGGGCCTGGGGCAATGAGCAGTTCTTC.

As regards this clonotype: This may arise from a read error, as a much more abundant clone is one base away. The chain uses TRBV12-3 or TRBV12-4 and TRBJ2-3, with TRBD2 matching over 12 bases. After removal of 4 bases from V and 4 bases from J, the junction contained 12 bases not matched to a gene. The CDR3 sequence is 18 residues long. The CDR3 DNA reads as TGTGCCAGCAGTTCTCCACTAGCGGGGGGCTGGGATTCAGATACGCAGTATTTT. It translates to CASSSPLAGGWDSDTQYF.

The rearrangement joins TRBV19 to TRBJ1-6; D ambiguous. The CDR3 totals 15 residues. The germline V gene encodes CDR1 LNHDA and CDR2 SQIVND (reference sequence). The V gene lost 1 base and the J gene lost 7 bases, with 11 bases spanning the gap. The CDR3 protein is CASSIGRTGNSPLHF. CDR3 nucleotides: TGTGCCAGTAGTATAGGCCGGACGGGGAATTCACCCCTCCACTTT.

This clonotype was observed many times. The CDR3 nucleotides are TGTGCCAGCAAAAGCGGGACCGATCATCAGCCCCAGCATTTT. Translated: CASKSGTDHQPQHF. This chain joins TRBV6-6 and TRBJ1-5, with a tentative D call TRBD1 (5 bases). This CDR3 comprises 14 residues. The germline V gene encodes CDR1 MNHNY and CDR2 SVGAGI (reference sequence). Trimming shortened V by 7 bases and J by 5 bases, and 15 bases separated the two germline ends.

This clonotype was picked up many times. The rearrangement joins TRBV10-1 to TRBJ2-2; tentative D call: TRBD1 (5 bases). The CDR3 consists of 15 residues. Germline CDR1 is WNHNN and CDR2 is SYGVQD (reference sequence). V lost 3 bases, J lost 4 bases, and 12 bases lay in between. The CDR3 DNA reads as TGCGCCAGCAGTGAAGGTAGAAGGGGCACCGGGGAGCTGTTTTTT. Translating it yields CASSEGRRGTGELFF.

This clonotype occurred a few times. The chain is built from TRBV30 and TRBJ2-3; 7 bases agree with TRBD2. CDR1 is GTSNPN, CDR2 SVGIG, per germline (reference sequence). The CDR3 runs to 15 residues. V shed 0 bases, J shed 1 base, and the junction held 4 bases outside the gene matches. CDR3 nucleotide sequence: TGTGCCTGGAGTGTTGGGGCGGGAGGCACAGATACGCAGTATTTT. Protein sequence: CAWSVGAGGTDTQYF.

The chain couples TRBV5-5 to TRBJ1-1; no reliable D call. Germline-derived CDR1 and CDR2 are SGHKS and YYEKEE (reference sequence). There are 13 residues in the CDR3. The V end lost 4 bases, the J end lost 5 bases, and 12 bases lay between the germline ends. The CDR3 loop is CASSPAGWTEAFF. The CDR3 DNA reads as TGTGCCAGCAGCCCGGCGGGTTGGACTGAAGCTTTCTTT.

This clonotype was counted ten times or more. The chain recombines TRBV12-3 or TRBV12-4 with TRBJ1-2, with D unresolved. V was clipped by 4 bases and J by 4 bases, with 10 bases between them. The CDR3 is 13 residues long. CDR3 sequence: CASSSTEIYGYTF. The CDR3 DNA sequence: TGTGCCAGCAGTTCTACAGAAATCTATGGCTACACCTTC.

The V gene is TRBV12-3 or TRBV12-4, the J gene TRBJ1-5; weak D call: TRBD1 (5 bases). The CDR3 consists of 15 residues. V was trimmed by 6 bases and J by 11 bases, leaving 23 bases between them. CDR3: CASSYRTTAQETQHF. In DNA form, the CDR3 reads TGTGCCAGCAGCTACAGGACTACGGCCCAAGAGACCCAGCATTTT.

This clonotype has at least ten counts. The chain is built from TRBV2 and TRBJ1-5, with a tentative D call TRBD1 (6 bases). In germline, CDR1 is SNHLY, CDR2 FYNNEI. The CDR3 sequence is 15 residues long. V lost 0 bases and J lost 5, with 11 bases in between. The CDR3 sequence: CASSEASRGYQPQHF. CDR3 bases: TGTGCCAGCAGTGAAGCTAGCAGGGGTTATCAGCCCCAGCATTTT.

The table lists this clonotype with many counts. V and J are TRBV14 and TRBJ2-1, with TRBD2 identical over 7 bases. This CDR3 has 16 amino acids. The V and J ends lost 4 bases and 6 bases, in that order; junction bases with no gene match: 12. CDR1 is SGHDN, CDR2 FVKESK, per germline. CDR3 sequence: CASSRISGRTGNEQFF. CDR3 coding DNA: TGTGCCAGCAGCCGAATTAGCGGGCGAACGGGCAATGAGCAGTTCTTC.

This clonotype was recorded at least ten times. V is TRBV12-3 or TRBV12-4 and J is TRBJ2-2; 10 bases fit TRBD2. The length of the CDR3 is 17 residues. The J segment lost 3 bases and the V segment lost 5 bases, leaving 9 bases of the junction unmatched. DNA of the CDR3: TGTGCCAGCAGTCGAGGGACTAGCGTTTTTCACACCGGGGAGCTGTTTTTT. Translation gives CASSRGTSVFHTGELFF.

On this clonotype itself: A read error may be the cause here, since a much bigger clone is one base away. The J gene is TRBJ2-3, the V gene TRBV6-5; maybe TRBD1 (7 bases). The CDR3 covers 15 residues. The germline V gene encodes CDR1 MNHEY and CDR2 SVGAGI. V lost 6 bases, J lost 0 bases, and 13 bases lay in between. The CDR3 DNA sequence: TGTGCCAGCAGGCTCCAGGGGGGTAGCACAGATACGCAGTATTTT. It encodes CASRLQGGSTDTQYF.

This clonotype was recorded at least ten times. This chain joins TRBV4-2 and TRBJ2-3; D is possibly TRBD1 or TRBD2 (5 bases each). V was cut by 8 bases and J by 2 bases, with 11 bases left in between. CDR3 size: 13 residues. From germline, CDR1 is LGHNA and CDR2 YNFKEQ. This chain's CDR3 is CASHRGATDTQYF. The CDR3 DNA reads TGTGCCAGCCATCGAGGGGCCACAGATACGCAGTATTTT.

The gene calls are TRBV5-5 and TRBJ2-5; TRBD1 is a possible D gene (5 bases). V dropped 4 bases and J dropped 2 bases, with 12 bases sitting between them. This CDR3 comprises 14 residues. CDR1 and CDR2 from the germline V gene are SGHKS and YYEKEE (reference sequence). CDR3 protein: CASSPIGQQETQYF. The CDR3 DNA reads TGTGCCAGCAGCCCTATAGGACAACAAGAGACCCAGTACTTC.

This clonotype was recorded many times. The genes are TRBV7-9 and TRBJ2-7; D uncertain. V was trimmed by 0 bases and J by 2 bases, leaving 8 bases between them. The CDR3 covers 14 residues. Germline CDR1 reads SEHNR; CDR2 reads FQNEAQ (reference sequence). In DNA, the CDR3 is TGTGCCAGCAGCTTAGCGTTCCAGACCTACGAGCAGTACTTC. Translated, it gives CASSLAFQTYEQYF.

The V call is TRBV20-1, the J call TRBJ2-7; 12 nucleotides agree with TRBD2. With 5 bases clipped from V and 7 bases from J, the junction kept 9 bases outside the gene matches. The CDR3 is made up of 14 amino acids. From germline, CDR1 is DFQATT and CDR2 SNEGSKA (reference sequence). The DNA of the CDR3 is TGCAGTGCTGGCCTAGCGGGGGGGCCACAGGAGCAGTACTTC. It encodes CSAGLAGGPQEQYF.